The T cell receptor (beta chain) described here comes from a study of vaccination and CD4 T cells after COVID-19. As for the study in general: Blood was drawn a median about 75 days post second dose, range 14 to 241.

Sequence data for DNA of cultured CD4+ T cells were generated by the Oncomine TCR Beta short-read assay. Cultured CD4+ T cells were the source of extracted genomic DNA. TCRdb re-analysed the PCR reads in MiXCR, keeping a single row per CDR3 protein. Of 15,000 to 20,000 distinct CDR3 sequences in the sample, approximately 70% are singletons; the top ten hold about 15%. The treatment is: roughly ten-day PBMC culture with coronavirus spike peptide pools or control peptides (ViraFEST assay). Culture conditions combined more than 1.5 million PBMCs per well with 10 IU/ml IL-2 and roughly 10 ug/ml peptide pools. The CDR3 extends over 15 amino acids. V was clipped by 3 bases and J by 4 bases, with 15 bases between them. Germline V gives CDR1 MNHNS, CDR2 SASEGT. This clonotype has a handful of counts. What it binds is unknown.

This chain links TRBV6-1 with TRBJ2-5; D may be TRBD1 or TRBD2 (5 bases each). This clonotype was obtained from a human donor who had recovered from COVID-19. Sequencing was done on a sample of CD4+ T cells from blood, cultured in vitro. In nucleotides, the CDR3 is TGTGCCAGCAGTGAGTTCTACGGGGCGGGAGAGACCCAGTACTTC. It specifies CASSEFYGAGETQYF.